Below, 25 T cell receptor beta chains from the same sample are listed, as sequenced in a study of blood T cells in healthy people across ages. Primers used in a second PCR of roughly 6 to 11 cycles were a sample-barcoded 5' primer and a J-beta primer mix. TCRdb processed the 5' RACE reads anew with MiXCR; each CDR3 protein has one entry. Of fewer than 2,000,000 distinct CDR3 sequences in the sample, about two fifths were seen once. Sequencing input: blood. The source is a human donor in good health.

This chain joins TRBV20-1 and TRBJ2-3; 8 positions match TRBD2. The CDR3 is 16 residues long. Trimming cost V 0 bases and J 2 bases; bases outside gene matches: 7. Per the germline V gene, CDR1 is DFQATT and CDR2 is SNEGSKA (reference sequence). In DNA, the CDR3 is TGCAGTGCTAGAGATCGTGTCGGACTAGCCACAGATACGCAGTATTTT. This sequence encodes CSARDRVGLATDTQYF.

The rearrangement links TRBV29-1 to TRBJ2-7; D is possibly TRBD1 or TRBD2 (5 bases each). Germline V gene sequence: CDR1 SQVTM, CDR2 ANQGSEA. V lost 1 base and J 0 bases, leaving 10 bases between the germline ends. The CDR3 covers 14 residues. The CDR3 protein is CSVEGGKGSYEQYF. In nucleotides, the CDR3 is TGCAGCGTTGAAGGGGGGAAGGGCTCCTACGAGCAGTACTTC.

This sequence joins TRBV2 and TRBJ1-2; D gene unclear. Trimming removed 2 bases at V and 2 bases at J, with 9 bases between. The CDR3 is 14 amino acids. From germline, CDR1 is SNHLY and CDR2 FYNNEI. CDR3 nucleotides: TGTGCCAGCAGTGAAAGTAACTTAAACTATGGCTACACCTTC. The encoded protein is CASSESNLNYGYTF. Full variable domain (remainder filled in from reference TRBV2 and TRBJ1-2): EPEVTQTPSHQVTQMGQEVILRCVPISNHLYFYWYRQILGQKVEFLVSFYNNEISEKSEIFDDQFSVERPDGSNFTLKIRSTKLEDSAMYFCASSESNLNYGYTFGSGTRLTVV.

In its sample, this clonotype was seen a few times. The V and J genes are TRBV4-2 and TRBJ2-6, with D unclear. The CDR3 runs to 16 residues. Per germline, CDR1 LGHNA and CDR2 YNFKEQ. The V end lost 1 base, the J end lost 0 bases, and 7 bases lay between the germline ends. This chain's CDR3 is CASSQVGDSGANVLTF. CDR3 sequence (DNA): TGTGCCAGCAGCCAAGTTGGGGACTCTGGGGCCAACGTCCTGACTTTC.

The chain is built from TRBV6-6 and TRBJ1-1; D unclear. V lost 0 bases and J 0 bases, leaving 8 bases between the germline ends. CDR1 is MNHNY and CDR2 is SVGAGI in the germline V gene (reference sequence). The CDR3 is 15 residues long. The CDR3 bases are TGTGCCAGCAGTTACTCGTCACAGTTGAACACTGAAGCTTTCTTT. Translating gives CASSYSSQLNTEAFF.

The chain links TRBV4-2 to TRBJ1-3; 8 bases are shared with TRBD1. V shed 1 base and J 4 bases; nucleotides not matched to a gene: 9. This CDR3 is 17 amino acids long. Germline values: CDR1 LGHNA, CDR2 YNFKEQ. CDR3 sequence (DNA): TGTGCCAGCAGCCAAGGAGTGGCAGGGGGCTCGGGAAACACCATATATTTT. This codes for CASSQGVAGGSGNTIYF.

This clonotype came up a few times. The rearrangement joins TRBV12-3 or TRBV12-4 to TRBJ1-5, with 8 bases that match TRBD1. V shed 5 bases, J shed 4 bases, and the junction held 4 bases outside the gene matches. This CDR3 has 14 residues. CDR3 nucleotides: TGTGCCAGCAGTCGGGACAGGCCAAATCAGCCCCAGCATTTT. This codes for CASSRDRPNQPQHF.

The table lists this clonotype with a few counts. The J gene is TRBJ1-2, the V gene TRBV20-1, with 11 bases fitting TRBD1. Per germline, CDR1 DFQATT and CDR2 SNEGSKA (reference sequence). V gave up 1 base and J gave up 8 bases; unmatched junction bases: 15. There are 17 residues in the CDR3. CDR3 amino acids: CSARAGQGAVVRYGYTF. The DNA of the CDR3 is TGCAGTGCTAGAGCCGGACAGGGGGCTGTAGTTCGGTACGGCTACACCTTC.

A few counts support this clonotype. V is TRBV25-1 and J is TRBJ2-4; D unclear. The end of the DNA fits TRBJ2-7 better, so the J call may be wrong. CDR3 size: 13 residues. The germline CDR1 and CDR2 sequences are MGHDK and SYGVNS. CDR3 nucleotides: TGTGCCAGCAGTGAATATGAGGTTCGCGAGCAGTACTTC. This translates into CASSEYEVREQYF.

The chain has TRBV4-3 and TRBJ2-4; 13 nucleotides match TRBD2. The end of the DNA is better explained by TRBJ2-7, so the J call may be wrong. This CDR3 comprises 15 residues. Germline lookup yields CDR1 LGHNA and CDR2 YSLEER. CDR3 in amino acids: CASSQGLAGGDEQYF. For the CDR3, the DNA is TGCGCCAGCAGCCAAGGACTAGCGGGGGGCGACGAGCAGTACTTC.

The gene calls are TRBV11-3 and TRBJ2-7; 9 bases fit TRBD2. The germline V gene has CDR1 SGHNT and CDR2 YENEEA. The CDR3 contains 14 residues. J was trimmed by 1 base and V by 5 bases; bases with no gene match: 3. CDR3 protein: CASSPSGDSYEQYF. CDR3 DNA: TGTGCCAGCAGCCCTAGCGGGGATTCCTACGAGCAGTACTTC.

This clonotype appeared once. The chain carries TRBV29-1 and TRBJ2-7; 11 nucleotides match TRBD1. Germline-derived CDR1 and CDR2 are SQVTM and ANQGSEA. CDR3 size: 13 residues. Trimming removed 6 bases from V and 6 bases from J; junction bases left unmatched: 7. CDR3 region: CSVRRTGGGEQYF. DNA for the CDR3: TGCAGCGTCCGAAGGACAGGGGGCGGCGAGCAGTACTTC.

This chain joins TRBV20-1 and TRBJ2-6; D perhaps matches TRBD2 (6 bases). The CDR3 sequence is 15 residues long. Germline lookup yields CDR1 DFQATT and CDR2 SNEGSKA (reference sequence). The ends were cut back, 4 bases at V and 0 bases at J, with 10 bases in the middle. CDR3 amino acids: CSATGGSSGANVLTF. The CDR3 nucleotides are TGCAGTGCTACAGGAGGGAGCTCTGGGGCCAACGTCCTGACTTTC.

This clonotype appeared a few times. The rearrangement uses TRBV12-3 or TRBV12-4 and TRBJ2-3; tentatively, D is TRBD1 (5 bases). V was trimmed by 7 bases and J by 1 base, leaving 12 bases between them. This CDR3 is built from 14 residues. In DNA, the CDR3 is TGTGCCAGCACCCTTATACAGGGCACAGATACGCAGTATTTT. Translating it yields CASTLIQGTDTQYF.

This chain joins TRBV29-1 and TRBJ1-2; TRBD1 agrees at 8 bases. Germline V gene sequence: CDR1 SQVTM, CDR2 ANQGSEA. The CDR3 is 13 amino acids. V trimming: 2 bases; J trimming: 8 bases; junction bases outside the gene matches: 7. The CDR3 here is CSVEQQGEVGYTF. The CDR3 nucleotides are TGCAGCGTTGAACAACAGGGGGAGGTCGGCTACACCTTC.

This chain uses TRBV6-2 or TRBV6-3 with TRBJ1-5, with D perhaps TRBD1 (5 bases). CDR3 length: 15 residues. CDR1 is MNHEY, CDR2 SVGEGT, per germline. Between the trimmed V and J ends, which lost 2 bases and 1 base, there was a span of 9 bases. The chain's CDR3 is CASSYRRTSNQPQHF. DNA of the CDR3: TGTGCCAGCAGTTACCGACGGACAAGCAATCAGCCCCAGCATTTT.

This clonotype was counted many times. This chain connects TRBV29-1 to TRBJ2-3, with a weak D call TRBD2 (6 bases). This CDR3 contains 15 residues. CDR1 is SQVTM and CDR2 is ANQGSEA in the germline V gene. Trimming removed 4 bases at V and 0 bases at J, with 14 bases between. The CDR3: CSVAEGPSSTDTQYF. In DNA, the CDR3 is TGCAGCGTTGCGGAGGGGCCCTCTAGCACAGATACGCAGTATTTT.

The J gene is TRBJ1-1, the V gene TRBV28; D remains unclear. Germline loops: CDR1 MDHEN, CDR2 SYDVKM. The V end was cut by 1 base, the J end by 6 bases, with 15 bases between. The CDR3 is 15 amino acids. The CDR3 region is CASSLLVNGGAEAFF. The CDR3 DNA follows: TGTGCCAGCAGTTTATTAGTAAACGGAGGCGCTGAAGCTTTCTTT.

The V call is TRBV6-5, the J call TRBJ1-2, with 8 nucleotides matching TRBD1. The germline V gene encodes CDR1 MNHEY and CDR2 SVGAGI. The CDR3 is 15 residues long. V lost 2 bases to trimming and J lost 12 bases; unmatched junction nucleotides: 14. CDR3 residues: CASSYTFGTGGGNTF. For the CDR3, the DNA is TGTGCCAGCAGTTACACGTTTGGAACAGGGGGAGGCAACACCTTC.

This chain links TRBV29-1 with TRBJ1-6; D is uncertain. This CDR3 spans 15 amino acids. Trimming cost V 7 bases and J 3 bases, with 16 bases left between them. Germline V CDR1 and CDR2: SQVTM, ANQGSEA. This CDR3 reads CSALFSADYNSPLHF. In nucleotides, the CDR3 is TGCAGCGCCCTTTTCTCGGCGGACTATAATTCACCCCTCCACTTT. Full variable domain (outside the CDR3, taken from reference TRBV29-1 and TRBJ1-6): SAVISQKPSRDICQRGTSLTIQCQVDSQVTMMFWYRQQPGQSLTLIATANQGSEATYESGFVIDKFPISRPNLTFSTLTVSNMSPEDSSIYLCSALFSADYNSPLHFGNGTRLTVT.

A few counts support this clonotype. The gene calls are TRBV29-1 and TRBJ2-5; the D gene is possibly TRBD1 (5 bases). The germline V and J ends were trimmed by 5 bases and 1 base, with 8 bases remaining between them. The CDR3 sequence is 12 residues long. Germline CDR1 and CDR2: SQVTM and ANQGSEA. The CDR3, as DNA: TGCAGCGTTCCCGACAGCCAAGAGACCCAGTACTTC. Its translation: CSVPDSQETQYF.

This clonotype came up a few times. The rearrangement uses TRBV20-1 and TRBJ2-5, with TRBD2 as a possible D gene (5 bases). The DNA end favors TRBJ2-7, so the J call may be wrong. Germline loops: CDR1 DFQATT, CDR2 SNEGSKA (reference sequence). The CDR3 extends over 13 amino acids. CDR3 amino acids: CSGLRGSVSEQYF. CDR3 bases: TGCAGTGGACTCCGCGGGTCGGTCTCCGAGCAGTACTTC.

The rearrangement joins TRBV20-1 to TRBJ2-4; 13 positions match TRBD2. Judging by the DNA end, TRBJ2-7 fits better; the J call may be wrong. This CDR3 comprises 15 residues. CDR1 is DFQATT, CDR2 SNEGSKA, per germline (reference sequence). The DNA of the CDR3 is TGCAGTGCCCGACTAGCGGGGGGAGTACGCGGCGAGCAGTACTTC. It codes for CSARLAGGVRGEQYF.

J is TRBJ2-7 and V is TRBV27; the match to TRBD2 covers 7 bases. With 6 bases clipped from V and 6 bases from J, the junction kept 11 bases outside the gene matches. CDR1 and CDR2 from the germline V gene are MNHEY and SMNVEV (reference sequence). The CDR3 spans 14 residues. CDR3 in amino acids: CASSQTTRGFEQYF. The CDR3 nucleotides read TGTGCCAGCAGCCAGACGACGCGGGGGTTCGAGCAGTACTTC.

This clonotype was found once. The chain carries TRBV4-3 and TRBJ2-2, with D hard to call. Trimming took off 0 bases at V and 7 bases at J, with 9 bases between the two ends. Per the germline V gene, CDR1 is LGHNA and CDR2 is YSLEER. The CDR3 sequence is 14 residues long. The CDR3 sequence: CASSQENSGGELFF. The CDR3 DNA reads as TGCGCCAGCAGCCAAGAGAACTCAGGCGGGGAGCTGTTTTTT.